The text below deals with one T cell receptor (beta chain). Just one base apart from a much larger clone, this may be a read error. This sample is part of a study of blood T cells in healthy people across ages. The CDR3 is 17 amino acids. Germline assignment: CDR1 ENHRY and CDR2 SYGVKD. For the second PCR, which ran for roughly 7 to 11 cycles, a sample-barcoded 5' primer and a J-beta primer mix were used. A tag from a template-switch adaptor with 12 random nucleotides marked each cDNA molecule. Using its own MiXCR run on the 5' RACE reads, TCRdb lists one record per CDR3 protein. The sample has 800,000 to 950,000 distinct CDR3 sequences, almost 30% seen once. Donor samples were obtained from healthy Caucasian individuals from Russia, aged about 6 to 95. The sample was also linked to a second study, of T cells of mothers and their children. From that second work: The donor cohort consisted of a few healthy Caucasian mothers and their six children. The entire RNA extract went into cDNA synthesis at approximately 1.5 ug per 15 ul.

The sequenced material came from blood. The chain joins TRBV10-3 to TRBJ2-3; TRBD1 matches 10 bases. This clonotype was sampled from a middle-aged woman in good health. The CDR3: CTISGDRGRGPPDTQYF. The CDR3 DNA is TGTACCATCAGTGGGGACAGGGGTCGGGGGCCCCCAGATACGCAGTATTTT.